What follows describes a single TCR beta chain. TCRbeta library preparation incorporated unique molecular identifiers. Each CDR3 protein is one row after TCRdb ran MiXCR on the PCR reads. This table holds a few hundred thousand distinct CDR3 sequences, roughly an eighth found once. The data belong to a study of T-cell reconstitution after alpha-beta-depleted transplantation in children. The CDR3 runs 15 residues. The ends were cut back, 8 bases at V and 2 bases at J, with 18 bases in the middle. Germline V lookup: CDR1 MNHNS, CDR2 SASEGT. This specimen consisted of PBMCs from the stem cell graft donor, obtained from the stem cell graft. V and J are TRBV6-1 and TRBJ1-2; D is unresolved. The receptor comes from a human donor who donated a stem cell graft to a child with combined immunodeficiency. CDR3 nucleotides: TGTGCCAGCGGCGCCCGAAGTGAGGGAAACTATGGCTACACCTTC. Translating gives CASGARSEGNYGYTF.